These T cell receptor beta chains were read from a single sample in a study of cytotoxic CD8 clonotypes in ibrutinib-treated CLL. The table came from immunoSEQ multiplex PCR; TCRdb's copy has only in-frame clones and leaves some out. The sample yields 150,000 or so clones, approximately 80% seen once. The material sequenced was PBMCs, taken after 12 months of ibrutinib treatment. The receptors derive from a human donor with chronic lymphocytic leukemia. Both conserved end residues are part of each CDR3. The D gene is left open where the match is weak. Expanded clones get a size class; other rows say once, few or many, or leave the size out.

abundance: medium-sized; d_gene: .; j_gene: TRBJ1-1; v_gene: TRBV21-1; CDR3nt: TGTGCCAGCAGCAAAGTAATGGGTTCAGGGGTAAACACTGAAGCTTTCTTT; CDR3aa: CASSKVMGSGVNTEAFF
abundance: once; d_gene: .; j_gene: TRBJ1-1; v_gene: TRBV18; CDR3nt: TGTGCCAGCTCACCAGAGGGACGGGGGGAGAGCGCTGAAGCTTTCTTT; CDR3aa: CASSPEGRGESAEAFF
abundance: many; d_gene: .; j_gene: TRBJ1-4; v_gene: TRBV15; CDR3nt: TGTGCCACCAGCAGAGATACAGGGACCCGAAAACTGTTTTTT; CDR3aa: CATSRDTGTRKLFF
abundance: .; d_gene: TRBD1; j_gene: TRBJ1-2; v_gene: TRBV14; CDR3nt: TGTGCCAGCAGCCATTATGACAGGGCTTATGGCTACACCTTC; CDR3aa: CASSHYDRAYGYTF
abundance: .; d_gene: TRBD1; j_gene: TRBJ1-4; v_gene: TRBV7-2; CDR3nt: TGTGCCAGCAGCTTCCGACAGGGGGATGAAAAACTGTTTTTT; CDR3aa: CASSFRQGDEKLFF
abundance: .; d_gene: TRBD1; j_gene: TRBJ1-6; v_gene: TRBV6-1; CDR3nt: TGTGCCAGCAGTGCTTACGGGACAGGGGGTGGAGGAGTTAATTCACCCCTCCACTTT; CDR3aa: CASSAYGTGGGGVNSPLHF
abundance: .; d_gene: TRBD2; j_gene: TRBJ2-3; v_gene: TRBV28; CDR3nt: TGTGCCAGCAGTTTCCAGCGGGGGAGGGCAGATACGCAGTATTTT; CDR3aa: CASSFQRGRADTQYF
abundance: .; d_gene: TRBD2; j_gene: TRBJ2-3; v_gene: TRBV5-4; CDR3nt: TGTGCCAGCAGCCCCTCGGCGGGGGCAGATACGCAGTATTTT; CDR3aa: CASSPSAGADTQYF
abundance: .; d_gene: .; j_gene: TRBJ2-3; v_gene: TRBV10-3; CDR3nt: TGTGCCATCGCCGAGGAAAGGACTCCGAAAGAGTTT; CDR3aa: CAIAEERTPKEF
abundance: .; d_gene: TRBD1; j_gene: TRBJ2-3; v_gene: TRBV5-1; CDR3nt: TGCGCCAGCAGCGCCGGACAGGGCGAGAGCACAGATACGCAGTATTTT; CDR3aa: CASSAGQGESTDTQYF
abundance: .; d_gene: TRBD1; j_gene: TRBJ1-1; v_gene: TRBV6-5; CDR3nt: TGTGCCAGCAGTTACTCGGAGGGGGCCACTGAAGCTTTCTTT; CDR3aa: CASSYSEGATEAFF
abundance: .; d_gene: .; j_gene: TRBJ2-7; v_gene: TRBV7-2; CDR3nt: TGTGCCAGCAGCTTAGCCGGTGGCGGGGGCTCTTGGCCCTACGAGCAGTACTTC; CDR3aa: CASSLAGGGGSWPYEQYF
abundance: .; d_gene: .; j_gene: TRBJ2-1; v_gene: TRBV9; CDR3nt: TGTGCCAGCAGCGTAGTGTCTAGCACTTCCAATGAGCAGTTCTTC; CDR3aa: CASSVVSSTSNEQFF
abundance: once; d_gene: TRBD1; j_gene: TRBJ1-1; v_gene: TRBV7-2; CDR3nt: TGTGCCAGCAGCTTAGTAAGAGGGGGCTTGGAAGCTTTCTTT; CDR3aa: CASSLVRGGLEAFF
abundance: few; d_gene: .; j_gene: TRBJ2-7; v_gene: TRBV14; CDR3nt: TGTGCCAGCAGCCAAGTCCGGGATCGGGAGCAGTACTTC; CDR3aa: CASSQVRDREQYF
abundance: .; d_gene: .; j_gene: TRBJ2-7; v_gene: TRBV28; CDR3nt: TGTGCCAGCAGTCTTCCTGGGACGTTTAGCCTATCCTACGAGCAGTACTTC; CDR3aa: CASSLPGTFSLSYEQYF
abundance: .; d_gene: TRBD2; j_gene: TRBJ2-3; v_gene: TRBV6-4; CDR3nt: TGTGCCAGCAGTGACTCGAGTCGGGGGGGAGATACGCAGTATTTT; CDR3aa: CASSDSSRGGDTQYF
abundance: .; d_gene: .; j_gene: TRBJ1-1; v_gene: TRBV12-5; CDR3nt: TGTGCTAGTGGTCTAGAGCCGAACACTGAAGCTTTCTTT; CDR3aa: CASGLEPNTEAFF
abundance: .; d_gene: .; j_gene: TRBJ2-3; v_gene: TRBV5-4; CDR3nt: TGTGCCAGCAGCCCGAGTTCGGGGGCGCTACAAGATACGCAGTATTTT; CDR3aa: CASSPSSGALQDTQYF
abundance: .; d_gene: .; j_gene: TRBJ2-7; v_gene: TRBV27; CDR3nt: TGTGCCAGCAGTTTCCCTCGGGAGCAGTACTTC; CDR3aa: CASSFPREQYF
abundance: .; d_gene: .; j_gene: TRBJ2-3; v_gene: TRBV27; CDR3nt: TGTGCCAGCTGCCTCCTGCGGAGCACAGATACGCAGTATTTT; CDR3aa: CASCLLRSTDTQYF
abundance: .; d_gene: .; j_gene: TRBJ2-5; v_gene: TRBV5-5; CDR3nt: TGTGCCAGCGCCCTGGGGGGTCAGGAGACCCAGTACTTC; CDR3aa: CASALGGQETQYF
abundance: .; d_gene: .; j_gene: TRBJ2-4; v_gene: TRBV7-9; CDR3nt: TGTGCCAGCAGCTTAGACGTCGGTGAAATAGGAAACATTCAGTACTTC; CDR3aa: CASSLDVGEIGNIQYF
abundance: .; d_gene: .; j_gene: TRBJ2-2; v_gene: TRBV19; CDR3nt: TGTGCCAGTACCCCTGGACAAATGAACACCGGGGAGCTGTTTTTT; CDR3aa: CASTPGQMNTGELFF
abundance: .; d_gene: TRBD1; j_gene: TRBJ2-1; v_gene: TRBV10-3; CDR3nt: TGTGCCAGCAGTTACCCTGGACAGGGTTTTTATGAGCAGTTCTTC; CDR3aa: CASSYPGQGFYEQFF
abundance: .; d_gene: .; j_gene: TRBJ1-2; v_gene: TRBV29-1; CDR3nt: TGCAGCGTTGATTCCCCCCGGAATAACTATGGCTACACCTTC; CDR3aa: CSVDSPRNNYGYTF
abundance: once; d_gene: TRBD2; j_gene: TRBJ2-1; v_gene: TRBV28; CDR3nt: TGTGCCAGCAGTTTATGGGGGGGAGGACTAGCGGGAGGCTACAATGAGCAGTTCTTC; CDR3aa: CASSLWGGGLAGGYNEQFF
abundance: .; d_gene: TRBD2; j_gene: TRBJ2-1; v_gene: TRBV9; CDR3nt: TGTGCCAGCAGCCCCAGGGCGCGGGGGGACAATGAGCAGTTCTTC; CDR3aa: CASSPRARGDNEQFF
abundance: once; d_gene: .; j_gene: TRBJ2-5; v_gene: TRBV5-1; CDR3nt: TGCGCCAGCAGCTTGGTGGGAGAACGGACCCAGTACTTC; CDR3aa: CASSLVGERTQYF
abundance: .; d_gene: .; j_gene: TRBJ1-2; v_gene: TRBV6-5; CDR3nt: TGTGCCAGCAGGACCCTAGGGGCAGGCAGCTATGGCTACACCTTC; CDR3aa: CASRTLGAGSYGYTF
abundance: .; d_gene: TRBD1; j_gene: TRBJ2-1; v_gene: TRBV27; CDR3nt: TGTGCCAGCAGTCCTATGGGACAGGACGAGCAGTTCTTC; CDR3aa: CASSPMGQDEQFF
abundance: .; d_gene: .; j_gene: TRBJ2-6; v_gene: TRBV4-1; CDR3nt: TGCGCCAGCAGCCAAGGCAGGGAAGGATCTGGGGCCAACGTCCTGACTTTC; CDR3aa: CASSQGREGSGANVLTF
abundance: .; d_gene: TRBD1; j_gene: TRBJ2-1; v_gene: TRBV29-1; CDR3nt: TGCAGCGTTCGAGGGGGCCAGAGTTCCCAGTTCTTC; CDR3aa: CSVRGGQSSQFF
abundance: .; d_gene: TRBD2; j_gene: TRBJ2-5; v_gene: TRBV7-3; CDR3nt: TGTGCCAGCAGCTTGCGGGGGAATCAAGAGACCCAGTACTTC; CDR3aa: CASSLRGNQETQYF
abundance: .; d_gene: TRBD2; j_gene: TRBJ2-7; v_gene: TRBV6-5; CDR3nt: TGTGCCACAAACCGTATAGCGGGGGGGCCGGGTGAGCAGTACTTC; CDR3aa: CATNRIAGGPGEQYF
abundance: .; d_gene: .; j_gene: TRBJ2-6; v_gene: TRBV7-3; CDR3nt: TGTGCCAGCAGCCGGCAAGTCAGGGGTTCTGGGGCCAACGTCCTGACTTTC; CDR3aa: CASSRQVRGSGANVLTF
abundance: .; d_gene: .; j_gene: TRBJ1-2; v_gene: TRBV6-6; CDR3nt: TGTGCCAGCAGTTACCAAACAGGGAACTATGGCTACACCTTC; CDR3aa: CASSYQTGNYGYTF
abundance: .; d_gene: TRBD1; j_gene: TRBJ2-7; v_gene: TRBV18; CDR3nt: TGTGCCAGCTCGCCAAGGACAGGGGGCTTAGGAGAGCAGTACTTC; CDR3aa: CASSPRTGGLGEQYF
abundance: .; d_gene: .; j_gene: TRBJ1-1; v_gene: TRBV18; CDR3nt: TGTGCCAGCTCGACAGGATCGTCGGGTAACACTGAAGCTTTCTTT; CDR3aa: CASSTGSSGNTEAFF
abundance: .; d_gene: TRBD1; j_gene: TRBJ2-5; v_gene: TRBV2; CDR3nt: TGTGCCAGCAGGCGGACAGGTTATGGGGAGACCCAGTACTTC; CDR3aa: CASRRTGYGETQYF
abundance: .; d_gene: .; j_gene: TRBJ2-5; v_gene: TRBV11-2; CDR3nt: TGTGCCAGCAGCTTAGATCATAGGACTCAAAGGCAAGAGACCCAGTACTTC; CDR3aa: CASSLDHRTQRQETQYF
abundance: once; d_gene: TRBD1; j_gene: TRBJ2-7; v_gene: TRBV4-3; CDR3nt: TGCGCCAGCAGTCTAGGACAGGGCTACTCCTACGAGCAGTACTTC; CDR3aa: CASSLGQGYSYEQYF
abundance: .; d_gene: TRBD1; j_gene: TRBJ1-4; v_gene: TRBV18; CDR3nt: TGTGCCAGCTCACCACCGGGGACAGGGGGAGCAACTAATGAAAAACTGTTTTTT; CDR3aa: CASSPPGTGGATNEKLFF
abundance: .; d_gene: TRBD1; j_gene: TRBJ1-2; v_gene: TRBV28; CDR3nt: TGTGCCAGCAGTTTACGGACAGGGGGTTCTGGCTACACCTTC; CDR3aa: CASSLRTGGSGYTF
abundance: .; d_gene: .; j_gene: TRBJ2-5; v_gene: TRBV7-9; CDR3nt: TGTGCCAGCAGCTTATACTCGGTGGACACCCAGTACTTC; CDR3aa: CASSLYSVDTQYF
abundance: .; d_gene: .; j_gene: TRBJ1-5; v_gene: TRBV28; CDR3nt: TGTGCCAGCAGTTTTGGCCGGGGGGCTGGTTGGGATCAGCCCCAGCATTTT; CDR3aa: CASSFGRGAGWDQPQHF
abundance: few; d_gene: .; j_gene: TRBJ1-1; v_gene: TRBV19; CDR3nt: TGTGCCAGTAAGGACAGTCTGAACACTGAAGCTTTCTTT; CDR3aa: CASKDSLNTEAFF
abundance: .; d_gene: .; j_gene: TRBJ2-7; v_gene: TRBV4-3; CDR3nt: TGCGCCAGCAGCCAAGGGACCTCCTACGAGCAGTACTTC; CDR3aa: CASSQGTSYEQYF